The source of this T cell receptor beta chain is a study of blood T cell repertoires in COVID-19. As for the study in general: COVID-19 samples, acute and convalescent, were from the United States, Italy and Spain. Nucleic acid was either cDNA or gDNA, and it came from T cells, B-cell-depleted T cells, or PBMCs.

Authors' methods: For nucleated cells, counts were estimated from reference gene primer amplification. Sequencing used immunoSEQ multiplex PCR; TCRdb keeps in-frame clones, though not all of them. V, J and clone size are taken as reported in that table, and D and trimming were inferred from the DNA itself. The sample comprises 90,000 to 150,000 clones, 65% to 90% of which are singletons, and approximately 11% rests with the top ten. This TCR derives from an older man with acute or convalescent COVID-19. Sample: peripheral blood.

This CDR3 is CAISDQGDNEKLFF. The CDR3 bases are TGTGCCATCAGTGATCAGGGGGATAATGAAAAACTGTTTTTT. This rearrangement joins TRBV10-3 to TRBJ1-4; 7 nucleotides align to TRBD1. The CDR3 sequence is 14 residues long. V was clipped by 3 bases and J by 4 bases; unmatched bases: 2. In germline, CDR1 is ENHRY, CDR2 SYGVKD.